This T cell receptor beta chain was identified in a study of cytomegalovirus exposure and HLA in healthy donors. Study results and limitations: When a later analysis compared HLA-associated TCR beta chains with equally common others, the HLA-associated chains turned out to be more clonally expanded and to have lower generation probabilities. A later analysis linked a missense DCLRE1C variant to TCR beta V- and J-gene trimming. When presence/absence was analysed, sequencing depth was taken to be roughly uniform across donors. The authors confirmed in vitro that three CMV-associated chains were specific for CMV antigens.

Germline CDR1 GTSNPN, CDR2 SVGIG (reference sequence). The CDR3 consists of 13 residues. The V and J ends lost 4 bases and 5 bases respectively, with 14 bases between them. Concerning this clone: The antigen is unknown.

PCR employed 60 Vbeta and 13 Jbeta primers. Using immunoSEQ multiplex PCR, the repertoire was profiled, and TCRdb retains in-frame clones only, with some absent. Here the sample spans fewer than 150,000 clones, about four fifths being singletons. This TCR came from a man younger than 45 in good health and CMV-seronegative. The sample consisted of PBMCs. The chain recombines TRBV30 with TRBJ1-2, with TRBD1 as a possible D gene (6 bases). The CDR3 loop reads CAWTQGIGYGYTF. CDR3 coding DNA: TGTGCCTGGACGCAGGGGATCGGGTATGGCTACACCTTC.